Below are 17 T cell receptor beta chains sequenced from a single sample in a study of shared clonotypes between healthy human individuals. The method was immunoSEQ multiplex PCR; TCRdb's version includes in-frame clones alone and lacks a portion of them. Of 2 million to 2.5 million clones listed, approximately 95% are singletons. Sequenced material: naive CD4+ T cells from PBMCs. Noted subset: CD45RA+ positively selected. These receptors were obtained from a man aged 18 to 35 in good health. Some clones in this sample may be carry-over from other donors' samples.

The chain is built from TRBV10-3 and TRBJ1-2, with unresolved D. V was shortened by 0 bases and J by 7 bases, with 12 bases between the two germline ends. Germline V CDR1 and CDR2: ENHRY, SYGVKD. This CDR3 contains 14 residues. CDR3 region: CAISESGLWSGYTF. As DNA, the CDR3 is TGTGCCATCAGTGAGTCGGGTCTATGGTCTGGCTACACCTTC.

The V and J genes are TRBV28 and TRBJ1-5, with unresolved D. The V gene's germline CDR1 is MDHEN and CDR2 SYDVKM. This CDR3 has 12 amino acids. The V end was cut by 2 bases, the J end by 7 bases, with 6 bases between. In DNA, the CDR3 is TGTGCCAGCAGTTTAACCAGCCAGCCCCAGCATTTT. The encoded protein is CASSLTSQPQHF. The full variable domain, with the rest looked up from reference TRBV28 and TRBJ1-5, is DVKVTQSSRYLVKRTGEKVFLECVQDMDHENMFWYRQDPGLGLRLIYFSYDVKMKEKGDIPEGYSVSREKKERFSLILESASTNQTSMYLCASSLTSQPQHFGDGTRLSIL.

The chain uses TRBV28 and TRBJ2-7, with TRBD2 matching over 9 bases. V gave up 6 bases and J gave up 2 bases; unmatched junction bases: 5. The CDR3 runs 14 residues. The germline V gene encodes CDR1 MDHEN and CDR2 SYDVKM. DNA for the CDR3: TGTGCCAGCAGCGTTAGCGGGAGAACCTACGAGCAGTACTTC. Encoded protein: CASSVSGRTYEQYF.

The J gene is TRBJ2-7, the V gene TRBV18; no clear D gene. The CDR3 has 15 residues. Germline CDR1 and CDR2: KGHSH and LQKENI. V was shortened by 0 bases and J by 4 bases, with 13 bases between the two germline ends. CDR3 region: CASSPPTGREYEQYF. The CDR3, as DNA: TGTGCCAGCTCACCACCAACCGGCAGAGAATACGAGCAGTACTTC.

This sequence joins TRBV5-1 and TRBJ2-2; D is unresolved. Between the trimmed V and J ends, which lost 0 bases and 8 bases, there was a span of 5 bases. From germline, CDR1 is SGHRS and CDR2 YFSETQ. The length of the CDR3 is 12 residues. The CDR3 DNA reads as TGCGCCAGCAGCTTGGGAGAGGGGGAGCTGTTTTTT. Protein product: CASSLGEGELFF.

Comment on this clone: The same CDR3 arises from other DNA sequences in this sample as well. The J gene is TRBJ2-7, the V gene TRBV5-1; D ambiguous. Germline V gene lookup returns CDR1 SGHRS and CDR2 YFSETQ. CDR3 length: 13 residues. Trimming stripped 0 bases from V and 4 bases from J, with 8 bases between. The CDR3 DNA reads TGCGCCAGCAGCTTGGCGGCCTCGTACGAGCAGTACTTC. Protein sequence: CASSLAASYEQYF.

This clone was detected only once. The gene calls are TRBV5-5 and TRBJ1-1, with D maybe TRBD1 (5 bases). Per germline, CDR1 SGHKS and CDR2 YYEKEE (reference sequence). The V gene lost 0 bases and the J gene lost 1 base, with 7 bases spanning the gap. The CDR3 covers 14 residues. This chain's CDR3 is CASSLGQTNTEAFF. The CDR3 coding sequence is TGTGCCAGCAGCTTGGGACAGACGAACACTGAAGCTTTCTTT.

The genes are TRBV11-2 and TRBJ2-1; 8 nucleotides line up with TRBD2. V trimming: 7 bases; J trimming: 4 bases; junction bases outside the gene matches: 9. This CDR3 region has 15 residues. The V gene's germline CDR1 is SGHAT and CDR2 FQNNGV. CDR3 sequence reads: CASNVGGGGYNEQFF. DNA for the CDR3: TGTGCCAGCAACGTCGGGGGGGGAGGATACAATGAGCAGTTCTTC.

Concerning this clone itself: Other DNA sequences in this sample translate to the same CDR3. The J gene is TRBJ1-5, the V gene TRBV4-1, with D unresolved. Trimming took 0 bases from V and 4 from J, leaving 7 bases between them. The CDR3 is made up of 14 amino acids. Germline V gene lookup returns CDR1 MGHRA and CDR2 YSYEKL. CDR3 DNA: TGCGCCAGCAGCCAAGATGGGAGGAATCAGCCCCAGCATTTT. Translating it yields CASSQDGRNQPQHF.

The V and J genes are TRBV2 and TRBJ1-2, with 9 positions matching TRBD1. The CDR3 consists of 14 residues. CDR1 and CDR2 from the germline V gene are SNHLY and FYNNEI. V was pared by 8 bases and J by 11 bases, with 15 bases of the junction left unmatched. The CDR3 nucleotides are TGTGCCAGCTGTTCCACAGGGGGCATCGAGGATTACACCTTC. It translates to CASCSTGGIEDYTF.

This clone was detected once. In DNA, the CDR3 is TGTGCCTGGAGTGTACAATCCGGCAGCAATCAGCCCCAGCATTTT. This sequence encodes CAWSVQSGSNQPQHF. The chain employs TRBV30 and TRBJ1-5; no clear D gene. V lost 0 bases, J lost 1 base, and 10 bases lay in between. Germline V CDR1 and CDR2: GTSNPN, SVGIG (reference sequence). There are 15 residues in the CDR3. The variable domain in full, completed from reference TRBV30 and TRBJ1-5, reads SQTIHQWPATLVQPVGSPLSLECTVEGTSNPNLYWYRQAAGRGLQLLFYSVGIGQISSEVPQNLSASRPQDRQFILSSKKLLLSDSGFYLCAWSVQSGSNQPQHFGDGTRLSIL.

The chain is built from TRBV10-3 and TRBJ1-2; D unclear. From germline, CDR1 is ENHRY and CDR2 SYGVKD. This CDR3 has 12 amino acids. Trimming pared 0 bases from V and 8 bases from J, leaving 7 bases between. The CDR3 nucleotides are TGTGCCATCAGTGAGTCTATCTTAGGCTACACCTTC. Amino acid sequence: CAISESILGYTF.

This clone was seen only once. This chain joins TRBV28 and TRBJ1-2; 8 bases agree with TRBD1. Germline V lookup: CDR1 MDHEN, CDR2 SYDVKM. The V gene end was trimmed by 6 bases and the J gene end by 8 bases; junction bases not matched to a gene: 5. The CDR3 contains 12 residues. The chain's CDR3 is CASSRDRIGYTF. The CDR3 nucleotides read TGTGCCAGCAGCCGGGACAGGATCGGCTACACCTTC.

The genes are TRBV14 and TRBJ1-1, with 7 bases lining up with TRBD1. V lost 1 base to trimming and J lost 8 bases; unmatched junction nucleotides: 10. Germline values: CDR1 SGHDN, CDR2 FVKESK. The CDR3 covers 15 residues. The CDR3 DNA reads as TGTGCCAGCAGCCAAGCCGGGACAGCCACCCAAGAAGCTTTCTTT. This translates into CASSQAGTATQEAFF.

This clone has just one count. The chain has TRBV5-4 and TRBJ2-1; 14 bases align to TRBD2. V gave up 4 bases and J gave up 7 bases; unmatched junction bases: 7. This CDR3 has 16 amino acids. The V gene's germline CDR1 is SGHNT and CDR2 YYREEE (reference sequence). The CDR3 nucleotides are TGTGCCAGCAGCGAGGGACTAGCGGGAGCCTTGAATGAGCAGTTCTTC. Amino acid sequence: CASSEGLAGALNEQFF.

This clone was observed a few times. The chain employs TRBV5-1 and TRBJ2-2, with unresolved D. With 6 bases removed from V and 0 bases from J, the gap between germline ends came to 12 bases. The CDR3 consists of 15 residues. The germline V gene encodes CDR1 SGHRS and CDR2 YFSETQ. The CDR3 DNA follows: TGCGCCAGCAAGGACGGCCCGGCGAACACCGGGGAGCTGTTTTTT. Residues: CASKDGPANTGELFF.

CDR3 nucleotide sequence: TGTGCCAGTAGTTGGGACAGGGCATCGGGCTACACCTTC. Encoded protein: CASSWDRASGYTF. The V call is TRBV19, the J call TRBJ1-2, with 9 nucleotides matching TRBD1. The V segment lost 5 bases and the J segment 8 bases; nucleotides outside the gene matches: 6. The CDR3 sequence is 13 residues long. In germline, CDR1 is LNHDA, CDR2 SQIVND (reference sequence). Full variable domain (missing parts from reference TRBV19 and TRBJ1-2): DGGITQSPKYLFRKEGQNVTLSCEQNLNHDAMYWYRQDPGQGLRLIYYSQIVNDFQKGDIAEGYSVSREKKESFPLTVTSAQKNPTAFYLCASSWDRASGYTFGSGTRLTVV.